What follows are 20 T cell receptor beta chains derived from one specimen sequenced in a study of blood T cell repertoires in COVID-19. Profiled with immunoSEQ multiplex PCR; TCRdb holds only in-frame clones, not every one. Of more than 200,000 clones listed, 70% to 90% were seen once; the top ten hold roughly 1.4%. The sequenced sample was peripheral blood. These receptors originate from an elderly man with acute or convalescent COVID-19.

V gene TRBV11-3 combines with J gene TRBJ2-7; the match to TRBD2 covers 9 bases. The junction had 3 bases not matched to a gene; V was cut back by 1 base and J by 2 bases. The CDR3 loop spans 15 amino acids. The germline CDR1 and CDR2 sequences are SGHNT and YENEEA. This CDR3 is CASSLGGGGAYEQYF. In DNA, the CDR3 is TGTGCCAGCAGCTTAGGAGGCGGGGGGGCCTACGAGCAGTACTTC.

The V call is TRBV19, the J call TRBJ2-1; D might be TRBD1 (6 bases). With 5 bases removed from V and 4 bases from J, the gap between germline ends came to 21 bases. This CDR3 is 17 amino acids long. Per germline, CDR1 LNHDA and CDR2 SQIVND (reference sequence). For the CDR3, the DNA is TGTGCCAGTAGTTCCCAGGACAGTCCTAGGGGATACAATGAGCAGTTCTTC. This sequence encodes CASSSQDSPRGYNEQFF.

This clone was recorded a few times. The genes are TRBV21-1 and TRBJ2-2; the DNA was not used to check the table's D call, TRBD1. TRBV21-1 is noted as a pseudogene. The CDR3 totals 17 residues. CDR3 nucleotide sequence: TGTGCCAGCAGCAAATGGGGACAGGGGGTAAACACCGGGGAGCTGTTTTTT. Encoded protein: CASSKWGQGVNTGELFF.

The chain couples TRBV19 to TRBJ1-2; weak D call: TRBD1 (5 bases). V dropped 5 bases and J dropped 5 bases, with 18 bases sitting between them. Looked up from germline, CDR1 is LNHDA and CDR2 is SQIVND (reference sequence). The CDR3 runs to 15 residues. CDR3 residues: CASSFSTDPRYGYTF. For the CDR3, the DNA is TGTGCCAGTAGTTTCTCGACAGACCCGAGGTATGGCTACACCTTC.

The chain has TRBV2 and TRBJ1-5; D is perhaps TRBD1 (6 bases). This CDR3 comprises 13 residues. Germline V CDR1 and CDR2: SNHLY, FYNNEI. The ends were cut back, 5 bases at V and 4 bases at J, with 9 bases in the middle. CDR3 sequence (DNA): TGTGCCAGCAGTAGACAGGCGAATCAGCCCCAGCATTTT. Translation gives CASSRQANQPQHF.

The chain couples TRBV7-9 to TRBJ2-6, with D maybe TRBD1 (6 bases). The CDR3 loop spans 16 amino acids. CDR1 is SEHNR and CDR2 is FQNEAQ in the germline V gene (reference sequence). The V end lost 3 bases, the J end lost 0 bases, and 9 bases lay between the germline ends. For the CDR3, the DNA is TGTGCCAGCAGCTTGGGGGCCGCCTCTGGGGCCAACGTCCTGACTTTC. Translation: CASSLGAASGANVLTF. Full variable domain (missing parts from reference TRBV7-9 and TRBJ2-6): DTGVSQNPRHKITKRGQNVTFRCDPISEHNRLYWYRQTLGQGPEFLTYFQNEAQLEKSRLLSDRFSAERPKGSFSTLEIQRTEQGDSAMYLCASSLGAASGANVLTFGAGSRLTVL.

The table lists this clone with many counts. The CDR3 loop is CASSPPGVVRSYEQYF. The CDR3 DNA follows: TGCGCCAGCAGCCCCCCCGGGGTGGTAAGGTCCTACGAGCAGTACTTC. This chain links TRBV5-1 with TRBJ2-7; maybe TRBD2 (5 bases). CDR3 length: 16 amino acids. The germline CDR1 and CDR2 sequences are SGHRS and YFSETQ. Trimming pared 4 bases from V and 1 base from J, leaving 18 bases between.

This clone was found once. The rearrangement joins TRBV7-2 to TRBJ2-5, with 9 bases fitting TRBD1. CDR3 length: 15 residues. The J segment lost 5 bases and the V segment lost 5 bases, leaving 9 bases of the junction unmatched. Germline V gene sequence: CDR1 SGHTA, CDR2 FQGNSA. The CDR3 loop is CASSSKQGAGETQYF. In DNA, the CDR3 is TGTGCCAGCAGCAGTAAACAGGGGGCTGGGGAGACCCAGTACTTC. The full variable domain, its missing parts supplied by reference TRBV7-2 and TRBJ2-5, is GAGVSQSPSNKVTEKGKDVELRCDPISGHTALYWYRQSLGQGLEFLIYFQGNSAPDKSGLPSDRFSAERTGGSVSTLTIQRTQQEDSAVYLCASSSKQGAGETQYFGPGTRLLVL.

The CDR3 bases are TGCGCCAGCAGCATCCCAGGGCGGGGCTCCTACAATGAGCAGTTCTTC. Protein: CASSIPGRGSYNEQFF. The rearrangement uses TRBV5-1 and TRBJ2-1, with a possible D match to TRBD2 (6 bases). V was pared by 4 bases and J by 0 bases, with 14 bases between. CDR3 size: 16 residues. The germline gives CDR1 SGHRS, CDR2 YFSETQ.

The rearrangement links TRBV7-2 to TRBJ1-1; 9 bases align to TRBD1. This CDR3 comprises 14 residues. The germline V gene has CDR1 SGHTA and CDR2 FQGNSA. V was clipped by 6 bases and J by 4 bases; unmatched bases: 6. CDR3 nucleotides: TGTGCCAGCAGTTCCCGGGACAGGGTCACTGAAGCTTTCTTT. This gives the protein CASSSRDRVTEAFF.

The rearrangement joins TRBV5-6 to TRBJ2-2; 7 bases fit TRBD2. CDR3 length: 15 amino acids. V was pared by 3 bases and J by 3 bases, with 5 bases of the junction left unmatched. Germline V gene lookup returns CDR1 SGHDT and CDR2 YYEEEE. Here the CDR3 reads CASSSPSGYTGELFF. CDR3 sequence (DNA): TGTGCCAGCAGCTCCCCTAGCGGCTACACCGGGGAGCTGTTTTTT.

The chain uses TRBV29-1 and TRBJ2-1; 9 nucleotides align to TRBD1. Germline V gene sequence: CDR1 SQVTM, CDR2 ANQGSEA. V was clipped by 6 bases and J by 4 bases; unmatched bases: 10. CDR3 length equals 15 residues. The chain's CDR3 is CSVVPGQGEYNEQFF. The CDR3 nucleotides are TGCAGCGTAGTTCCGGGACAGGGCGAGTACAATGAGCAGTTCTTC.

CDR3 amino acids: CASSRDSLSGNTIYF. In DNA, the CDR3 is TGTGCCAGCAGTCGGGACAGTCTCTCTGGAAACACCATATATTTT. The chain combines TRBV6-6 with TRBJ1-3, with 7 bases that match TRBD1. Germline CDR1 is MNHNY and CDR2 is SVGAGI (reference sequence). V was clipped by 5 bases and J by 0 bases; unmatched bases: 4. The CDR3 contains 15 residues.

The V and J genes are TRBV19 and TRBJ2-1; tentative D call: TRBD1 (6 bases). V was clipped by 4 bases and J by 7 bases, with 20 bases between them. Germline CDR1 and CDR2: LNHDA and SQIVND (reference sequence). This CDR3 is built from 16 residues. CDR3 coding DNA: TGTGCCAGTAGTACCCGGACAGCTCCCAGGTCGAATGAGCAGTTCTTC. Its protein product is CASSTRTAPRSNEQFF.

The chain uses TRBV4-3 and TRBJ2-7; TRBD1 matches at 11 bases. Per germline, CDR1 LGHNA and CDR2 YSLEER. Losses at the gene ends were 0 bases for V and 0 bases for J; bases not matched to a gene: 7. This CDR3 has 18 residues. CDR3 region: CASSQDLGDRGTSYEQYF. The CDR3 nucleotides are TGCGCCAGCAGCCAAGATTTGGGGGACAGGGGGACCTCCTACGAGCAGTACTTC.

The chain uses TRBV24-1 and TRBJ2-7; 9 bases fit TRBD1. V lost 7 bases, J lost 7 bases, and 10 bases stayed unmatched. This CDR3 has 14 residues. Germline assignment: CDR1 KGHDR and CDR2 SFDVKD. The chain's CDR3 is CATSGQDRGGEQYF. Written as DNA, the CDR3 is TGTGCCACCAGCGGTCAGGACAGGGGTGGAGAGCAGTACTTC.

This chain joins TRBV27 and TRBJ2-7; possibly TRBD2 for D (5 bases). This CDR3 region has 15 residues. Germline CDR1 reads MNHEY; CDR2 reads SMNVEV (reference sequence). With 6 bases removed from V and 0 bases from J, the gap between germline ends came to 15 bases. The CDR3 region has the DNA TGTGCCAGCAGCCTTCGGGGAACCCTCTCCTACGAGCAGTACTTC. This codes for CASSLRGTLSYEQYF.

This clone turned up a few times. The V and J genes are TRBV15 and TRBJ2-1; D ambiguous. V was clipped by 5 bases and J by 6 bases, with 20 bases between them. Germline CDR1 and CDR2: LNHNV and YYDKDF (reference sequence). The CDR3 sequence is 16 residues long. The CDR3 region has the DNA TGTGCCACCAGCGAAACCTACCAGGCAGCAGGCAATGAGCAGTTCTTC. Its protein is CATSETYQAAGNEQFF.

This rearrangement joins TRBV14 to TRBJ2-7; no definite D call. V was clipped by 1 base and J by 0 bases, with 10 bases between them. The CDR3 totals 15 residues. The germline V gene encodes CDR1 SGHDN and CDR2 FVKESK. The CDR3 DNA reads TGTGCCAGCAGCCAAGGCCCCGGGTCCTCCTACGAGCAGTACTTC. It encodes CASSQGPGSSYEQYF. The variable domain in full, completed from reference TRBV14 and TRBJ2-7, reads EAGVTQFPSHSVIEKGQTVTLRCDPISGHDNLYWYRRVMGKEIKFLLHFVKESKQDESGMPNNRFLAERTGGTYSTLKVQPAELEDSGVYFCASSQGPGSSYEQYFGPGTRLTVT.

The rearrangement links TRBV5-1 to TRBJ2-1, with 8 bases matching TRBD2. The CDR3 spans 15 residues. CDR1 and CDR2 from the germline V gene are SGHRS and YFSETQ. With V trimmed by 2 bases and J by 3 bases, 4 bases remained unmatched. The CDR3 bases are TGCGCCAGCAGCTTTACTAGCGGAGTCTACAATGAGCAGTTCTTC. It is translated as CASSFTSGVYNEQFF.